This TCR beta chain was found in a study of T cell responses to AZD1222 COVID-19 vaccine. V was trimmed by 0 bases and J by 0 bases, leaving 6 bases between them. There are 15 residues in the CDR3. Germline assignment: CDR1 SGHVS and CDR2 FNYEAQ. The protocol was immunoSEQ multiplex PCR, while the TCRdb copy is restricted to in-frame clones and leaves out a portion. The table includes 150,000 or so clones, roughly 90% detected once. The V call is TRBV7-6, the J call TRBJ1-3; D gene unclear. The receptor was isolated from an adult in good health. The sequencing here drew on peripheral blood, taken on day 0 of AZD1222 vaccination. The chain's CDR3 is CASSLAGHSGNTIYF. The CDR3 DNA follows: TGTGCCAGCAGCTTAGCAGGCCACTCTGGAAACACCATATATTTT.